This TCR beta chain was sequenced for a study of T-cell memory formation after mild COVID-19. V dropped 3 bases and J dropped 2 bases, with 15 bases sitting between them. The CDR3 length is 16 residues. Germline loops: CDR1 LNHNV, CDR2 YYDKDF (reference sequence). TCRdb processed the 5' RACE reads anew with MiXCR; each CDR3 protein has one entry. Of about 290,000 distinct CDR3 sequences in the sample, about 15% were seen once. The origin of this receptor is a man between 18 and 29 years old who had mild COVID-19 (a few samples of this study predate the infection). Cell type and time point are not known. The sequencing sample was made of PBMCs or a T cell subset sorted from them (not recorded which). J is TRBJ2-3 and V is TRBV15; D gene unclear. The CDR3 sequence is CATSSVRLPTTDTQYF. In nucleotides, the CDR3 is TGTGCCACCAGCAGCGTCAGGTTGCCGACCACAGATACGCAGTATTTT.